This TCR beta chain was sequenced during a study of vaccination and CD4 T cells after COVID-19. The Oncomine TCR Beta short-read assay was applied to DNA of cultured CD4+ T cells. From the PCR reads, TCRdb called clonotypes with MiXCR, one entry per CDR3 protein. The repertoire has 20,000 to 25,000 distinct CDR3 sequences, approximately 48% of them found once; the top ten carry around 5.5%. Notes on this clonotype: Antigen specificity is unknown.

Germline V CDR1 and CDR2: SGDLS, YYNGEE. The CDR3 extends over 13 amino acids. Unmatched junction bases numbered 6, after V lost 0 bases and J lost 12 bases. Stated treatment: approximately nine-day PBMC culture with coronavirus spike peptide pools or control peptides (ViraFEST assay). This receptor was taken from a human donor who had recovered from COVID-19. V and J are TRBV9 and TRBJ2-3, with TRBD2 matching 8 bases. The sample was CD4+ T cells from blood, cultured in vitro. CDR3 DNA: TGTGCCAGCAGCGTAGAGGGACTAGGTATTCAGTATTTT. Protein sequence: CASSVEGLGIQYF. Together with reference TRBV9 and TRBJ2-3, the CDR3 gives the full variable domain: DSGVTQTPKHLITATGQRVTLRCSPRSGDLSVYWYQQSLDQGLQFLIQYYNGEERAKGNILERFSAQQFPDLHSELNLSSLELGDSALYFCASSVEGLGIQYFGPGTRLTVL.